A selection of T cell receptor beta chains follows, all from one sample in a study of cytomegalovirus exposure and HLA in healthy donors. Sequencing was performed with immunoSEQ multiplex PCR; in TCRdb, only in-frame clones are kept and a portion is missing. The sample gives over 150,000 clones, 70% to 80% of which show up once; approximately 1.5% is in the top ten. Sequencing used PBMCs. The receptors were sampled from a woman in her twenties or thirties in good health and CMV-seropositive. Each CDR3 is given with its conserved first and last residue. The order of the fields is clone size, D gene, V gene, J gene, CDR3 protein, CDR3 DNA. A D gene is named only where the DNA matches it firmly. Clone size appears in some rows only: once, few, many, or a class for an expanded clone.

NA	NA	TRBV27	TRBJ1-2	CASSFQGRDYGYTF	TGTGCCAGCAGTTTTCAGGGGAGGGACTATGGCTACACCTTC
NA	NA	TRBV30	TRBJ1-6	CAWRQYNSPLHF	TGTGCCTGGAGGCAGTATAATTCACCCCTCCACTTT
NA	TRBD2	TRBV2	TRBJ2-1	CASFGTSGPSTYNEQFF	TGTGCCAGCTTCGGGACTAGCGGGCCCTCCACCTACAATGAGCAGTTCTTC
once	NA	TRBV2	TRBJ1-2	CASSRDIGYTF	TGTGCCAGCAGCCGGGACATTGGCTACACCTTC
once	NA	TRBV29-1	TRBJ2-1	CSVDVANNNEQFF	TGCAGCGTTGACGTCGCCAACAACAATGAGCAGTTCTTC
NA	NA	TRBV27	TRBJ2-2	CASSPRGAWELRFTGELFF	TGTGCCAGCAGCCCCAGGGGTGCGTGGGAGTTGAGGTTCACCGGGGAGCTGTTTTTT
NA	NA	TRBV4-1	TRBJ2-7	CASSQLTVSEQYF	TGCGCCAGCAGCCAACTGACTGTCTCCGAGCAGTACTTC
NA	TRBD1	TRBV6-1	TRBJ1-5	CASSEGGTDYQPQHF	TGTGCCAGCAGTGAAGGGGGGACAGACTATCAGCCCCAGCATTTT
NA	NA	TRBV4-1	TRBJ1-5	CASSQDLYQPQHF	TGCGCCAGCAGCCAAGATCTCTATCAGCCCCAGCATTTT
NA	NA	TRBV4-3	TRBJ1-2	CASSQDPRGSLGYTF	TGCGCCAGCAGCCAAGATCCCCGGGGGAGTCTTGGCTACACCTTC
NA	TRBD2	TRBV30	TRBJ2-7	CAWSAAAGRAGLSNEQYF	TGTGCCTGGAGCGCCGCCGCGGGGAGGGCCGGTTTGTCAAACGAGCAGTACTTC
NA	TRBD2	TRBV6-1	TRBJ2-2	CASSDSGRLTGELFF	TGTGCCAGCAGCGACAGCGGGAGACTCACCGGGGAGCTGTTTTTT
NA	TRBD1	TRBV7-9	TRBJ2-7	CASGGQGASYEQYF	TGTGCCAGCGGGGGGCAGGGGGCCTCCTACGAGCAGTACTTC
NA	TRBD2	TRBV28	TRBJ2-5	CASSLTSAQETQYF	TGTGCCAGCAGTCTCACTAGCGCACAAGAGACCCAGTACTTC
NA	TRBD1	TRBV18	TRBJ1-1	CASSPSETGSEAFF	TGTGCCAGCTCACCATCCGAGACAGGGAGTGAAGCTTTCTTT
NA	NA	TRBV28	TRBJ1-1	CASSLGGLNTEAFF	TGTGCCAGCAGTTTGGGGGGGCTGAACACTGAAGCTTTCTTT
few	TRBD2	TRBV25-1	TRBJ2-1	CASSSGSVYEQFF	TGTGCCAGCTCTAGCGGGAGTGTCTATGAGCAGTTCTTC
few	TRBD1	TRBV4-1	TRBJ2-7	CASSRGTGVGLATYEQYF	TGCGCCAGCAGCCGAGGGACAGGGGTCGGCCTGGCTACCTACGAGCAGTACTTC
NA	TRBD2	TRBV7-8	TRBJ2-1	CASSLAAPGLASEQFF	TGTGCCAGCAGCTTAGCGGCACCGGGACTAGCATCTGAGCAGTTCTTC
NA	NA	TRBV6-6	TRBJ2-1	CASSYPTGNEQFF	TGTGCCAGCAGTTACCCAACAGGGAATGAGCAGTTCTTC
NA	TRBD1	TRBV5-1	TRBJ1-1	CASRIQGQNTEAFF	TGCGCCAGCAGAATACAGGGGCAGAACACTGAAGCTTTCTTT
NA	TRBD1	TRBV28	TRBJ1-2	CASSPGTGPYGYTF	TGTGCCAGCAGTCCCGGGACAGGGCCCTATGGCTACACCTTC
NA	TRBD1	TRBV5-1	TRBJ1-1	CASSLTGASMNTEAFF	TGCGCCAGCAGCTTGACAGGGGCGAGTATGAACACTGAAGCTTTCTTT
NA	NA	TRBV11-2	TRBJ2-7	CASSLDPRGFDEQYF	TGTGCCAGCAGCTTAGACCCCCGGGGTTTCGACGAGCAGTACTTC
NA	TRBD1	TRBV30	TRBJ2-1	CAWSVGDRGVNEQFF	TGTGCCTGGAGTGTCGGGGACAGGGGTGTAAATGAGCAGTTCTTC
few	TRBD2	TRBV5-8	TRBJ2-1	CASSWRRREGRWREQFF	TGTGCCAGCAGCTGGCGGAGGCGGGAGGGCCGGTGGAGGGAGCAGTTCTTC
NA	NA	TRBV9	TRBJ2-2	CASSVGAEEAYRELFF	TGTGCCAGCAGCGTAGGAGCTGAGGAGGCGTATCGGGAGCTGTTTTTT
NA	TRBD2	TRBV28	TRBJ2-7	CASTKSGTSREQYF	TGTGCCAGCACCAAGTCCGGGACTAGCAGGGAGCAGTACTTC
NA	NA	TRBV6-1	TRBJ2-7	CASTEGSPGEQYF	TGTGCCAGCACCGAAGGGTCCCCAGGGGAGCAGTACTTC
few	TRBD1	TRBV6-5	TRBJ2-7	CASSYGTDSKEQYF	TGTGCCAGCAGTTACGGGACAGACTCTAAGGAGCAGTACTTC
NA	TRBD2	TRBV7-9	TRBJ2-1	CASSFRSGRTNEQFF	TGTGCCAGCAGCTTTCGTAGCGGGAGGACCAATGAGCAGTTCTTC
NA	NA	TRBV5-1	TRBJ2-3	CASSLGRDTDTQYF	TGCGCCAGCAGCTTGGGACGGGACACAGATACGCAGTATTTT
NA	NA	TRBV11-3	TRBJ2-1	CASSLGANNEQFF	TGTGCCAGCAGCTTAGGGGCGAACAATGAGCAGTTCTTC
few	NA	TRBV13	TRBJ2-7	CASSSRTSSGRSEQYF	TGTGCCAGCAGCTCCCGGACGTCTTCGGGGAGATCCGAGCAGTACTTC
NA	TRBD1	TRBV5-6	TRBJ1-2	CASSLGLTGGVGYTF	TGTGCCAGCAGCTTGGGGCTAACAGGGGGCGTTGGCTACACCTTC
NA	NA	TRBV5-1	TRBJ2-7	CASSLVSGVYYEQYF	TGCGCCAGCAGCTTGGTCTCGGGGGTTTACTACGAGCAGTACTTC
NA	TRBD1	TRBV4-3	TRBJ1-4	CASSQERTGGLGKLFF	TGCGCCAGCAGCCAAGAACGTACAGGGGGCCTGGGAAAACTGTTTTTT
NA	NA	TRBV4-1	TRBJ1-2	CASSQEGGANYGYTF	TGCGCCAGCAGCCAAGAGGGGGGGGCGAACTATGGCTACACCTTC
NA	TRBD1	TRBV2	TRBJ2-2	CASSEEGTGANTGELFF	TGTGCCAGCAGTGAGGAGGGGACAGGAGCGAACACCGGGGAGCTGTTTTTT
NA	TRBD1	TRBV5-1	TRBJ1-2	CASSLEGTASDGYTF	TGCGCCAGCAGCTTGGAAGGGACAGCCTCGGATGGCTACACCTTC
NA	NA	TRBV6-6	TRBJ2-6	CASSDALGANVLTF	TGTGCCAGCAGTGATGCGCTTGGGGCCAACGTCCTGACTTTC
NA	TRBD2	TRBV6-5	TRBJ2-7	CASSRSGYEQYF	TGTGCCAGCAGCCGTAGCGGGTACGAGCAGTACTTC
NA	NA	TRBV19	TRBJ2-2	CASTLWSDTGELFF	TGTGCCAGTACTCTCTGGTCGGACACCGGGGAGCTGTTTTTT
NA	NA	TRBV11-2	TRBJ2-7	CASSPGGTGPYEQYF	TGTGCCAGCAGCCCCGGCGGGACGGGACCCTACGAGCAGTACTTC
NA	TRBD1	TRBV7-9	TRBJ1-4	CASSLRTGTGSEKLFF	TGTGCCAGCAGCCTCAGAACCGGGACAGGGAGTGAAAAACTGTTTTTT
NA	NA	TRBV7-2	TRBJ1-2	CASSLGGMSYGYTF	TGTGCCAGCAGCTTAGGAGGGATGAGCTATGGCTACACCTTC
NA	TRBD2	TRBV7-2	TRBJ2-7	CASSLEPGLAGGYQDEQYF	TGTGCCAGCAGCTTAGAGCCGGGACTAGCGGGAGGGTACCAGGACGAGCAGTACTTC
NA	TRBD1	TRBV30	TRBJ2-4	CAHSRQGDIQYF	TGTGCCCACTCTAGGCAGGGGGACATTCAGTACTTC
NA	NA	TRBV4-1	TRBJ2-2	CASQRQSNTGELFF	TGCGCCAGCCAGCGACAGTCTAACACCGGGGAGCTGTTTTTT
NA	TRBD1	TRBV7-8	TRBJ1-4	CASSLVDVQGAWEKLFF	TGTGCCAGCAGCTTAGTAGATGTGCAGGGGGCATGGGAAAAACTGTTTTTT
NA	TRBD1	TRBV7-3	TRBJ2-7	CASSLRGTGDSYEQYF	TGTGCCAGCAGCTTAAGGGGGACAGGGGACAGCTACGAGCAGTACTTC
NA	NA	TRBV4-1	TRBJ2-7	CASSQGVLGIGEQYF	TGCGCCAGCAGCCAAGGAGTACTCGGGATTGGTGAGCAGTACTTC
NA	TRBD1	TRBV18	TRBJ2-4	CASSASGTGIIGAKNIQYF	TGTGCCAGCTCAGCCAGCGGGACAGGGATCATCGGAGCCAAAAACATTCAGTACTTC
NA	TRBD1	TRBV5-1	TRBJ2-3	CASSLRQGFSDTQYF	TGCGCCAGCAGCTTGAGACAGGGCTTTTCAGATACGCAGTATTTT
NA	TRBD1	TRBV5-4	TRBJ2-7	CASSLVGTAREQYF	TGTGCCAGCAGCTTGGTGGGGACAGCGAGGGAGCAGTACTTC